This T cell receptor beta chain was found in a study of CD8+CD57+ T cells in acquired aplastic anemia. V dropped 3 bases and J dropped 2 bases, with 10 bases sitting between them. This CDR3 region has 14 residues. Germline V gene lookup returns CDR1 DFQATT and CDR2 SNEGSKA (reference sequence). CDR3 and TCR beta VDJ profiling relied on a genomic DNA template. TCRdb ran MiXCR on the reads and lists one entry per CDR3 protein. The data contain 150,000 to 200,000 distinct CDR3 sequences, around half of them seen just once; the ten biggest clones take up around a third. This clonotype was recorded at least ten times. The sequenced patients had an expansion of CD8+CD57+ cells seen by flow cytometry.

The receptor was isolated from a human donor with aplastic anemia. Material for sequencing was sorted CD4+, CD8+, or CD8+CD57+ T cells (not recorded which) from PBMCs. The chain carries TRBV20-1 and TRBJ1-4; D may be TRBD1 (6 bases). This CDR3 reads CSASTGLTNEKLFF. In DNA, the CDR3 is TGCAGTGCTAGTACAGGGCTTACTAATGAAAAACTGTTTTTT.